The entry below describes one T cell receptor (beta chain). Its antigen is unknown. This sample was taken from a study of cytomegalovirus exposure and HLA in healthy donors. Findings and caveats of the study: V- and J-gene trimming of TCR beta was linked (in a later analysis) to a missense DCLRE1C variant. Most TCRs appeared rarely, but some public TCRs recurred in many donors.

In germline, CDR1 is SNHLY, CDR2 FYNNEI. V gave up 6 bases and J gave up 4 bases; unmatched junction bases: 7. The CDR3 consists of 15 residues. Vbeta (60) and Jbeta (13) primers were used in the PCR. Methods used by the authors: A later analysis tallied tens of millions of unique TCR beta chains, approximately 10 million of them shared. Libraries were prepared by immunoSEQ multiplex PCR; TCRdb keeps only in-frame clonotypes and omits some of them. The V and J calls and the clone size are those of that table, but D and trimming were determined from the DNA. The table shows about 200,000 clones, with just over 75% occurring only once.

The sample comprised PBMCs. The TCR comes from a man aged 25 to 40 in good health and CMV-seronegative. The chain has TRBV2 and TRBJ1-4; 8 bases fit TRBD1. For the CDR3, the DNA is TGTGCCAGCAGGCCACGGACAGGGCATAATGAAAAACTGTTTTTT. Translated, it gives CASRPRTGHNEKLFF.